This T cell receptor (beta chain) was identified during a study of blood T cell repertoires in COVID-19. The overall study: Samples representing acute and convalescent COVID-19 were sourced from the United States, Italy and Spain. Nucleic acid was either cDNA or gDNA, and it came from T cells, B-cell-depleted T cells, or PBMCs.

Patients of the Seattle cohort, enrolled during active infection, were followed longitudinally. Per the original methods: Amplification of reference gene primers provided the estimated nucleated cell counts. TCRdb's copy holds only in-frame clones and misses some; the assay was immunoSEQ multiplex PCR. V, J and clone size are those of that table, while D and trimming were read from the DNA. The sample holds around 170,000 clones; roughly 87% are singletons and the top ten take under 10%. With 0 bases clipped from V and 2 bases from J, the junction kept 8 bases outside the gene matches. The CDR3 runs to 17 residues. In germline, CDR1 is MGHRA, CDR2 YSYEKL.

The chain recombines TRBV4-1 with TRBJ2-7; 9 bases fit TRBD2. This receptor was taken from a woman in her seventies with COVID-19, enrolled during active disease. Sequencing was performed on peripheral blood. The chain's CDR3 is CASSQESSGRSPYEQYF. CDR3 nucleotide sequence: TGCGCCAGCAGCCAAGAAAGCAGCGGGAGGAGTCCCTACGAGCAGTACTTC.